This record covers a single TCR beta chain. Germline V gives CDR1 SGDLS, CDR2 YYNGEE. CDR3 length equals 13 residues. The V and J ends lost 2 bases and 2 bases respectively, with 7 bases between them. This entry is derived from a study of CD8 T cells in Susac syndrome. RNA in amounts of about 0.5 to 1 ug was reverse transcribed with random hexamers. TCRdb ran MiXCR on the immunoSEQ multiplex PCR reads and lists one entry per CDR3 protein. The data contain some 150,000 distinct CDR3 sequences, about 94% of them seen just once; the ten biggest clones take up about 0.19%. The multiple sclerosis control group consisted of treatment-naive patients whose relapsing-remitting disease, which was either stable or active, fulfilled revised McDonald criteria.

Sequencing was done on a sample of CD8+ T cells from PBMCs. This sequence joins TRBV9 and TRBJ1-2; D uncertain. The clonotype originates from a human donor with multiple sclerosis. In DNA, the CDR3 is TGTGCCAGCAGCGTTACTCAAAACTATGGCTACACCTTC. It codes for CASSVTQNYGYTF. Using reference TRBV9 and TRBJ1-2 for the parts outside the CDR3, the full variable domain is DSGVTQTPKHLITATGQRVTLRCSPRSGDLSVYWYQQSLDQGLQFLIQYYNGEERAKGNILERFSAQQFPDLHSELNLSSLELGDSALYFCASSVTQNYGYTFGSGTRLTVV.